This T cell receptor beta chain was profiled in a study of CD8+ T cells in alopecia areata. Overall study: Patients remained on tofacitinib for 6 to 18 months and then went 6 months without it. Whole-study findings and limits: Resident alphabeta T cells of normal skin are also sequenced in scalp samples.

Extracted RNA was reverse transcribed, and the resulting cDNA served as sequencing template. Libraries were prepared by immunoSEQ multiplex PCR; TCRdb keeps only in-frame clonotypes and omits some of them. The profile covers more than 110,000 clones, with about 60% appearing a single time and 6.4% taken by the ten largest. As to this clone: Its antigen is as yet unknown. Other nucleotide sequences from this sample produce the same CDR3.

This specimen was CD4+ T cells sorted from blood, taken at week 0. The sequence was obtained from a human donor with alopecia areata.

The CDR3 loop is CASSTGLNTEAFF. CDR3 bases: TGTGCCAGCAGTACCGGATTGAACACTGAAGCTTTCTTT. The V gene is TRBV27, the J gene TRBJ1-1; D not resolved. The germline V and J ends were trimmed by 5 bases and 0 bases, with 7 bases remaining between them. In germline, CDR1 is MNHEY, CDR2 SMNVEV (reference sequence). This CDR3 region has 13 residues.